A single sample gave rise to the 11 T cell receptor beta chains below, sequenced in a study of T cell responses to AZD1222 COVID-19 vaccine. Assay: immunoSEQ multiplex PCR; the TCRdb copy retains only in-frame clones and omits some. The sample lists roughly 50,000 clones; about nine tenths were seen once. This specimen consisted of peripheral blood, obtained 28 days after the second AZD1222 dose. These receptor sequences come from an adult who received the AZD1222 COVID-19 vaccine.

In its sample, this clone was seen a few times. The chain employs TRBV10-3 and TRBJ2-7, with D possibly being TRBD1 (5 bases). With 3 bases removed from V and 5 bases from J, the gap between germline ends came to 11 bases. The germline V gene encodes CDR1 ENHRY and CDR2 SYGVKD. The CDR3 loop spans 13 amino acids. The CDR3 protein is CAISDRVEDEQYF. CDR3 DNA sequence: TGTGCCATCAGTGACAGGGTAGAAGACGAGCAGTACTTC.

J is TRBJ2-7 and V is TRBV15, with a weak D call TRBD2 (6 bases). The CDR3 runs to 16 residues. Looked up from germline, CDR1 is LNHNV and CDR2 is YYDKDF (reference sequence). Trimming cost V 5 bases and J 1 base, with 18 bases left between them. The CDR3 reads CATSSMGGPRSYEQYF. CDR3 nucleotide sequence: TGTGCCACCAGCTCCATGGGGGGTCCTAGGTCCTACGAGCAGTACTTC.

This clone is judged medium-sized (0.01 to 0.1%). The V gene is TRBV10-1, the J gene TRBJ2-6; D remains ambiguous. The CDR3 consists of 19 residues. Trimming took off 4 bases at V and 2 bases at J, with 21 bases between the two ends. Germline CDR1 is WNHNN and CDR2 is SYGVQD (reference sequence). The CDR3 protein is CASSGYEAGFRTGANVLTF. The CDR3, as DNA: TGCGCCAGCAGTGGGTATGAGGCCGGGTTTAGGACTGGGGCCAACGTCCTGACTTTC.

This clone was found once. Here the CDR3 reads CASSPTLAGGRDTQYF. CDR3 DNA sequence: TGTGCCAGCAGCCCGACGCTAGCGGGGGGGCGAGATACGCAGTATTTT. V is TRBV3-1 (or the pseudogene TRBV3-2) and J is TRBJ2-3; TRBD2 aligns across 12 bases. The CDR3 covers 16 residues. The junction had 7 bases not matched to a gene; V was cut back by 4 bases and J by 5 bases. CDR1 and CDR2 (germline): LGHDT, YNNKEL (reference sequence).

V gene TRBV6-1 combines with J gene TRBJ2-3; the D gene is possibly TRBD2 (5 bases). V lost 3 bases, J lost 6 bases, and 13 bases lay in between. The CDR3 spans 14 residues. The germline CDR1 and CDR2 sequences are MNHNS and SASEGT. For the CDR3, the DNA is TGTGCCAGCAGTGAGCTACAAGTAGCGGATACGCAGTATTTT. This translates into CASSELQVADTQYF.

The count of this clone is one. The gene calls are TRBV5-5 and TRBJ2-7; D possibly uses TRBD1 or TRBD2 (7 bases each). The CDR3 totals 16 residues. Between the trimmed V and J ends, which lost 6 bases and 2 bases, there was a span of 21 bases. The germline V gene encodes CDR1 SGHKS and CDR2 YYEKEE (reference sequence). The CDR3 region is CASTATGRGQTYEQYF. CDR3 DNA sequence: TGTGCCAGCACCGCAACTGGGAGGGGACAGACCTACGAGCAGTACTTC.

J is TRBJ2-1 and V is TRBV7-9, with D hard to call. Germline loops: CDR1 SEHNR, CDR2 FQNEAQ (reference sequence). Trimming left V 2 bases short and J 0 bases short, with 17 bases between. This CDR3 contains 18 residues. The CDR3 reads CASSLPVWAYSSYNEQFF. The DNA of the CDR3 is TGTGCCAGCAGCTTACCCGTGTGGGCTTACAGCTCCTACAATGAGCAGTTCTTC.

This chain joins TRBV10-3 and TRBJ2-7; D is perhaps TRBD1 or TRBD2 (5 bases each). The V gene lost 10 bases and the J gene lost 4 bases, with 14 bases spanning the gap. Germline V gives CDR1 ENHRY, CDR2 SYGVKD. The CDR3 is 12 amino acids. The CDR3: CATGGGQYEQYF. CDR3 sequence (DNA): TGTGCCACCGGTGGGGGTCAGTACGAGCAGTACTTC.

The genes are TRBV20-1 and TRBJ1-2; no clear D. V lost 7 bases and J lost 5, with 11 bases in between. Per the germline V gene, CDR1 is DFQATT and CDR2 is SNEGSKA (reference sequence). This CDR3 comprises 11 residues. In nucleotides, the CDR3 is TGCAGTGTTTCGTCCAATTATGGCTACACCTTC. Protein sequence: CSVSSNYGYTF.

The CDR3 DNA reads as TGTGCCAGCAGCTTGGGGCTAGCGGGCACAGATACGCAGTATTTT. It encodes CASSLGLAGTDTQYF. V gene TRBV5-4 combines with J gene TRBJ2-3, with 7 bases fitting TRBD2. The J segment lost 1 base and the V segment lost 0 bases, leaving 2 bases of the junction unmatched. CDR1 is SGHNT, CDR2 YYREEE, per germline (reference sequence). This CDR3 has 15 amino acids.

By its share, this clone is medium-sized. The CDR3 bases are TGTGCCAGCAGTACCGGGACACCGAACACCGGGGAGCTGTTTTTT. This gives the protein CASSTGTPNTGELFF. The chain couples TRBV28 to TRBJ2-2; D possibly corresponds to TRBD1 (6 bases). The CDR3 contains 15 residues. The germline V gene has CDR1 MDHEN and CDR2 SYDVKM. Deletions cut 5 bases from V and 0 bases from J, with 10 bases between.